The 29 T cell receptor beta chains in this list originate from one sample, sequenced in a study of blood T cells in healthy people across ages. For the second PCR, which ran for about 6 to 11 cycles, a sample-barcoded 5' primer and a J-beta primer mix were used. TCRdb re-derived calls from the 5' RACE reads in MiXCR, one entry per CDR3 protein. The sample holds about 1.4 million distinct CDR3 sequences; 55% to 75% are singletons and the top ten take 5.5% to 8%. The sample taken for sequencing was blood. The receptors derive from a young man in good health.

This clonotype was seen a handful of times. The chain joins TRBV12-5 to TRBJ1-2, with a tentative D call TRBD1 (5 bases). The V gene's germline CDR1 is LGHNT and CDR2 FRNRAP. The length of the CDR3 is 16 residues. With 2 bases removed from V and 5 bases from J, the gap between germline ends came to 18 bases. In DNA form, the CDR3 reads TGTGCTAGTGGTTTGCCGACCATCTATCCAGGGTATGGCTACACCTTC. This sequence encodes CASGLPTIYPGYGYTF.

There are a few counts of this clonotype. This chain joins TRBV25-1 and TRBJ2-7; 12 nucleotides line up with TRBD1. The V gene's germline CDR1 is MGHDK and CDR2 SYGVNS. V lost 6 bases, J lost 5 bases, and 8 bases stayed unmatched. The CDR3 contains 15 residues. CDR3: CASRSPGQGANEQYF. The CDR3 DNA reads TGTGCCAGCAGATCACCGGGACAGGGGGCGAACGAGCAGTACTTC.

This sequence joins TRBV5-1 and TRBJ1-1, with D perhaps matching TRBD1 (5 bases). This CDR3 contains 15 residues. With 4 bases removed from V and 1 base from J, the gap between germline ends came to 14 bases. CDR1 SGHRS and CDR2 YFSETQ come from the germline V gene. The CDR3 here is CASSPTAGRNTEAFF. Written as DNA, the CDR3 is TGCGCCAGCAGCCCGACAGCGGGAAGGAACACTGAAGCTTTCTTT.

This clonotype was picked up a small number of times. The chain carries TRBV4-1 and TRBJ1-4, with D unclear. CDR3 size: 15 residues. The germline CDR1 and CDR2 sequences are MGHRA and YSYEKL. Trimming removed 1 base from V and 2 bases from J, with 8 bases in between. The CDR3 sequence: CASSQVGVTNEKLFF. For the CDR3, the DNA is TGCGCCAGCAGCCAAGTGGGAGTTACTAATGAAAAACTGTTTTTT.

This sequence joins TRBV20-1 and TRBJ2-5; D possibly corresponds to TRBD2 (6 bases). The CDR3 has 13 residues. Germline lookup yields CDR1 DFQATT and CDR2 SNEGSKA (reference sequence). V lost 4 bases to trimming and J lost 4 bases, with 13 bases between them. CDR3 loop: CSAMRGVGETQYF. CDR3 sequence (DNA): TGCAGTGCTATGCGCGGGGTGGGAGAGACCCAGTACTTC.

This clonotype came up a few times. The gene calls are TRBV20-1 and TRBJ1-2; D is perhaps TRBD1 (5 bases). Trimming stripped 3 bases from V and 2 bases from J, with 16 bases between. Looked up from germline, CDR1 is DFQATT and CDR2 is SNEGSKA (reference sequence). This CDR3 spans 15 amino acids. CDR3 amino acids: CSASQGLGSNYGYTF. The CDR3 DNA reads TGCAGTGCTAGTCAGGGTCTAGGTTCCAACTATGGCTACACCTTC.

A few counts support this clonotype. This chain connects TRBV28 to TRBJ1-2; D remains ambiguous. The length of the CDR3 is 14 residues. Trimming cost V 1 base and J 7 bases, with 13 bases left between them. The germline V gene encodes CDR1 MDHEN and CDR2 SYDVKM. The CDR3 nucleotides read TGTGCCAGCAGTTTATCCAAGGGTGTTCCTGGCTACACCTTC. Encoded protein: CASSLSKGVPGYTF.

J is TRBJ1-5 and V is TRBV6-5; 7 bases fit TRBD1. CDR3 length: 15 residues. Per germline, CDR1 MNHEY and CDR2 SVGAGI. With 5 bases clipped from V and 1 base from J, the junction kept 5 bases outside the gene matches. DNA for the CDR3: TGTGCCAGCAGTAGAGACAGGGAGAGCAATCAGCCCCAGCATTTT. It translates to CASSRDRESNQPQHF.

This clonotype was picked up a small number of times. The V gene is TRBV6-2 or TRBV6-3, the J gene TRBJ1-1; no clear D gene. The CDR3 is 17 residues long. Germline CDR1 and CDR2: MNHEY and SVGEGT. Trimming shortened V by 0 bases and J by 1 base, and 15 bases separated the two germline ends. The CDR3 sequence is CASSYSLSGSWNTEAFF. Here the CDR3 DNA reads TGTGCCAGCAGTTACTCTCTATCTGGGAGTTGGAACACTGAAGCTTTCTTT.

This clonotype has just one count. This chain links TRBV20-1 with TRBJ2-5; 8 bases map to TRBD2. The V segment lost 5 bases and the J segment 9 bases; nucleotides outside the gene matches: 17. The CDR3 has 15 residues. CDR1 is DFQATT and CDR2 is SNEGSKA in the germline V gene (reference sequence). The CDR3 nucleotides are TGCAGTGCTCGCCCTTCGCGGGGGGTTCCGGTTTCCCAGTACTTC. It is translated as CSARPSRGVPVSQYF.

The rearrangement links TRBV6-1 to TRBJ1-6, with D possibly matching TRBD1 (5 bases). There are 17 residues in the CDR3. V gave up 6 bases and J gave up 9 bases, with 24 bases separating them. From germline, CDR1 is MNHNS and CDR2 SASEGT. The CDR3 nucleotides read TGTGCCAGCAGCCGAAGGACACAGGATTCCCCCCGTTCACCCCTCCACTTT. Its translation is CASSRRTQDSPRSPLHF.

This clonotype came up a few times. The CDR3 loop is CSAIGPRRDSFKQLGYNEQFF. CDR3 nucleotides: TGCAGTGCCATAGGGCCCCGTCGGGACTCATTCAAACAGCTCGGGTACAATGAGCAGTTCTTC. The chain uses TRBV20-1 and TRBJ2-1, with D possibly matching TRBD2 (6 bases). V was clipped by 6 bases and J by 4 bases, with 37 bases between them. The CDR3 spans 21 residues. From germline, CDR1 is DFQATT and CDR2 SNEGSKA (reference sequence).

The sample holds a few counts of this clonotype. The chain uses TRBV5-1 and TRBJ2-1; TRBD2 might be the D (5 bases). V shed 4 bases and J shed 10 bases, with 21 bases lying between them. The CDR3 has 15 residues. Germline V gene data show CDR1 as SGHRS and CDR2 as YFSETQ. The CDR3 sequence: CASSPEASSIREQFF. The CDR3 region has the DNA TGCGCCAGCAGCCCAGAGGCTAGCAGTATACGGGAGCAGTTCTTC.

The chain is built from TRBV29-1 and TRBJ1-2; D unresolved. V was shortened by 6 bases and J by 4 bases, with 24 bases between the two germline ends. Germline-derived CDR1 and CDR2 are SQVTM and ANQGSEA. The CDR3 is made up of 16 amino acids. CDR3: CSVQEARTSDFYGYTF. The CDR3 nucleotides read TGCAGCGTGCAGGAGGCCCGAACCAGCGATTTCTATGGCTACACCTTC.

This clonotype has just a few counts. CDR3 DNA: TGTGCCAGCAGCTCGGGACAGTTTAGGCAGTATTTT. As protein: CASSSGQFRQYF. V usage is TRBV7-9 and J usage is TRBJ2-3; 7 bases map to TRBD1. The V gene's germline CDR1 is SEHNR and CDR2 FQNEAQ (reference sequence). The CDR3 has 12 amino acids. With 4 bases clipped from V and 11 bases from J, the junction kept 6 bases outside the gene matches.

This chain connects TRBV11-2 to TRBJ2-1, with 7 bases lining up with TRBD1. CDR3 size: 14 residues. The ends lost 5 bases at V and 6 bases at J; junction bases unmatched: 7. In germline, CDR1 is SGHAT, CDR2 FQNNGV. The CDR3 protein is CASSPGQVSNEQFF. CDR3 bases: TGTGCCAGCAGCCCAGGACAGGTATCCAATGAGCAGTTCTTC.

The chain couples TRBV27 to TRBJ2-2; possible D gene TRBD2, 6 bases. Germline loops: CDR1 MNHEY, CDR2 SMNVEV (reference sequence). The CDR3 consists of 15 residues. Trimming cost V 3 bases and J 1 base, with 9 bases left between them. The CDR3 here is CASSLGLVNTGELFF. CDR3 coding DNA: TGTGCCAGCAGTTTGGGACTCGTGAACACCGGGGAGCTGTTTTTT.

This clonotype was counted a few times. The chain is built from TRBV7-6 and TRBJ2-5; the D call may be TRBD1 or TRBD2 (5 bases each). This CDR3 comprises 16 residues. Trimming stripped 5 bases from V and 5 bases from J, with 21 bases between. Germline values: CDR1 SGHVS, CDR2 FNYEAQ. In DNA form, the CDR3 reads TGTGCCAGCAGCGAGGGACCCTCTGAATTAGGGGAGACCCAGTACTTC. The encoded protein is CASSEGPSELGETQYF.

This clonotype was detected only once. The CDR3 is CASSQDTTSGGVGTQYF. CDR3 DNA sequence: TGTGCCAGCAGCCAAGATACTACTAGCGGGGGGGTGGGGACCCAGTACTTC. The V call is TRBV4-2, the J call TRBJ2-7; 13 bases are shared with TRBD2. The assigned J gene may be wrong: the sequence end matches TRBJ2-5 better. The CDR3 is 17 amino acids. The germline V gene has CDR1 LGHNA and CDR2 YNFKEQ.

The rearrangement joins TRBV4-1 to TRBJ2-5; D perhaps matches TRBD2 (5 bases). The V gene lost 5 bases and the J gene lost 1 base, with 11 bases spanning the gap. This CDR3 comprises 14 residues. Per the germline V gene, CDR1 is MGHRA and CDR2 is YSYEKL. The CDR3: CASSYPGVQETQYF. For the CDR3, the DNA is TGCGCCAGCAGCTATCCCGGGGTCCAAGAGACCCAGTACTTC.

V and J are TRBV28 and TRBJ2-1; 8 nucleotides align to TRBD1. The DNA matches TRBJ2-7 better at its end, which makes the J call doubtful. Germline CDR1 MDHEN, CDR2 SYDVKM. This CDR3 is 16 amino acids long. DNA of the CDR3: TGTGCCAGCAGTGGAACCGGGACAGGCCCCTACAATGAGCAGTACTTC. Its protein product is CASSGTGTGPYNEQYF.

This clonotype was detected only a few times. The chain carries TRBV27 and TRBJ2-7, with D perhaps TRBD1 (5 bases). Trimming removed 5 bases at V and 3 bases at J, with 11 bases between. Looked up from germline, CDR1 is MNHEY and CDR2 is SMNVEV (reference sequence). CDR3 size: 13 residues. Written as DNA, the CDR3 is TGTGCCAGCAGTGTGATCCAGGGCTACGAGCAGTACTTC. Translation gives CASSVIQGYEQYF.

CDR3 DNA sequence: TGCGCCAGCACGAGCGGGGTGGTAGATACGCAGTATTTT. It encodes CASTSGVVDTQYF. The rearrangement links TRBV4-1 to TRBJ2-3, with 7 bases identical to TRBD2. The V and J ends lost 7 bases and 5 bases, in that order; junction bases with no gene match: 6. The germline V gene has CDR1 MGHRA and CDR2 YSYEKL. This CDR3 contains 13 residues.

The CDR3 protein is CASTYREGPDTQYF. In nucleotides, the CDR3 is TGTGCCAGCACCTATCGGGAGGGACCAGATACGCAGTATTTT. The V and J genes are TRBV6-2 or TRBV6-3 and TRBJ2-3; 8 bases align to TRBD2. Germline CDR1 MNHEY, CDR2 SVGEGT. Unmatched junction bases numbered 7, after V lost 7 bases and J lost 4 bases. The CDR3 loop spans 14 amino acids.

The chain carries TRBV3-1 and TRBJ2-7; tentatively, D is TRBD2 (6 bases). The V gene's germline CDR1 is LGHDT and CDR2 YNNKEL (reference sequence). This CDR3 has 14 residues. V was clipped by 4 bases and J by 4 bases, with 14 bases between them. CDR3 loop: CASSLGTLKYEQYF. In DNA, the CDR3 is TGTGCCAGCAGCCTTGGGACTCTGAAGTACGAGCAGTACTTC.

On this clonotype: The junction departs from the called germline gene at one end, perhaps through a read error. V usage is TRBV20-1 and J usage is TRBJ2-3; D gene unclear. Germline CDR1 and CDR2: DFQATT and SNEGSKA (reference sequence). The CDR3 runs 14 residues. The CDR3 DNA reads as TGCAGTGCTCCCTTCGTGACCGGCACCGATACGCAGTATTTT. This gives the protein CSAPFVTGTDTQYF.

The rearrangement joins TRBV27 to TRBJ2-3, with D perhaps matching TRBD1 (6 bases). Germline CDR1 MNHEY, CDR2 SMNVEV (reference sequence). V was pared by 8 bases and J by 4 bases, with 10 bases between. The CDR3 runs 12 residues. CDR3: CASGRQADTQYF. The CDR3 DNA reads as TGTGCCAGCGGACGACAGGCAGATACGCAGTATTTT.

Details on this clonotype: One end of the junction is discordant with germline, which a read error may explain. The V and J genes are TRBV10-2 and TRBJ2-3; 9 bases agree with TRBD2. Germline lookup yields CDR1 WSHSY and CDR2 SAAADI. The CDR3 totals 14 residues. CDR3 nucleotide sequence: TGCGCCAGCAGTGGTAGCGGGGGCCAAGATACGCAGTATTTC. Amino acid sequence: CASSGSGGQDTQYF.

The rearrangement joins TRBV4-3 to TRBJ1-1; perhaps TRBD1 as D (5 bases). V lost 4 bases and J 7 bases, leaving 13 bases between the germline ends. CDR3 length equals 13 residues. The germline CDR1 and CDR2 sequences are LGHNA and YSLEER. The CDR3 sequence: CASSPQVHLEAFF. For the CDR3, the DNA is TGCGCCAGCAGCCCACAGGTTCACCTTGAAGCTTTCTTT.